This TCR beta chain was recovered during a study of shared clonotypes between healthy human individuals. As for the study in general: The study enrolled a couple of women and three men aged 18 to 49.

The CDR3 totals 15 residues. Germline V gene data show CDR1 as MDHEN and CDR2 as SYDVKM. The junction had 3 bases not matched to a gene; V was cut back by 2 bases and J by 3 bases. This clone was seen more than once but under ten times. Genomic DNA (from each subset) was split evenly across several immunoSEQ plates. Method: immunoSEQ multiplex PCR; TCRdb's copy keeps in-frame clones and lacks some. The data hold about 500,000 clones, with approximately 80% observed a single time. Material: PBMCs. This sequence was found in a woman aged 40-49 years in good health. Some clones in this sample may be carry-over from other donors' samples. V usage is TRBV28 and J usage is TRBJ2-7; 11 nucleotides match TRBD1. The CDR3 DNA reads as TGTGCCAGCAGTTTACCCGGGACAGGGGGCTACGAGCAGTACTTC. Its translation is CASSLPGTGGYEQYF.